Listed below are T cell receptor beta chains from one sample, sequenced in a study of T-cell memory formation after mild COVID-19. TCRdb recomputed calls from the 5' RACE reads with MiXCR, one row per CDR3 protein. The table records approximately 440,000 distinct CDR3 sequences, about 19% of them present only once. The material sequenced was PBMCs or a T cell subset sorted from them (not recorded which). These receptors were obtained from an adult woman who had mild COVID-19 (a few samples of this study predate the infection). Cell type and time point are not known. Both conserved end residues are part of each CDR3. A D gene is named only where the DNA matches it firmly. The size entry is marked missing in some rows and otherwise reads once, few, many or a size class.

length,V,D,size,J,DNA,CDR3
15,TRBV6-5,NA,few,TRBJ2-7,TGTGCCAGCAGTTACAGCCGGGACCCCATCTACGAGCAGTACTTC,CASSYSRDPIYEQYF
14,TRBV19,TRBD1,few,TRBJ1-5,TGTGCCAGTAGTCACCGGGACAGGGCCCAGCCCCAGCATTTT,CASSHRDRAQPQHF
16,TRBV24-1,TRBD2,NA,TRBJ2-3,TGTGCCACCAGTGGGACAAGCGGGAGCGGGAGAGATACGCAGTATTTT,CATSGTSGSGRDTQYF
18,TRBV12-3/TRBV12-4,TRBD2,NA,TRBJ2-3,TGTGCCAGCAGTCATGGGACTAGCGGGAGCGACAGGACAGATACGCAGTATTTT,CASSHGTSGSDRTDTQYF
13,TRBV5-1,NA,NA,TRBJ1-5,TGCGCCAGCAGCTTATCGTGGGATCAGCCCCAGCATTTT,CASSLSWDQPQHF
16,TRBV19,TRBD2,NA,TRBJ2-1,TGTGCCAGTAGTATTTTTTTAGCGGGCACTTACAATGAGCAGTTCTTC,CASSIFLAGTYNEQFF
18,TRBV7-9,NA,NA,TRBJ2-5,TGTGCCAGCAGCTTAGCGGAGCGGGTTATCACTGCGGGGGAGACCCAGTACTTC,CASSLAERVITAGETQYF
15,TRBV5-1,NA,NA,TRBJ1-1,TGCGCCAGCAGCTTGTGGGAGGACTCTTTGGCTGGAGCTTTCTTT,CASSLWEDSLAGAFF
15,TRBV7-8,NA,NA,TRBJ2-5,TGTGCCAGCAGCACAGTTTTCGAACACGAGGAGACCCAGTACTTC,CASSTVFEHEETQYF
16,TRBV13,TRBD2,few,TRBJ2-5,TGTGCCAGCAGCTTGACTAGCGGGGGGTACCAAGAGACCCAGTACTTC,CASSLTSGGYQETQYF
14,TRBV7-6,NA,NA,TRBJ1-6,TGTGCCAGCAGCTCCGGCGGAGGGTGGTCACCCCTCCACTTT,CASSSGGGWSPLHF
16,TRBV7-2,TRBD2,few,TRBJ2-1,TGTGCCAGCAGCTACGGACTAGCGGGCATCTACAATGAGCAGTTCTTC,CASSYGLAGIYNEQFF
17,TRBV11-2,TRBD2,NA,TRBJ2-1,TGTGCCAGCAGCTTACGCTCGGCTAGCGGGACCGACAATGAGCAGTTCTTC,CASSLRSASGTDNEQFF
16,TRBV11-2,NA,few,TRBJ2-2,TGTGCCAGCAGCAGCGTCATACAGGGCCGCACCGGGGAGCTGTTTTTT,CASSSVIQGRTGELFF
15,TRBV27,NA,NA,TRBJ2-7,TGTGCCAGCAGTCGTGCAGGCTCCATCACCTACGAGCAGTACTTC,CASSRAGSITYEQYF
15,TRBV27,TRBD1,once,TRBJ2-7,TGTGCCAGCACCATTGAACAGGGGGCGGTTTACGAGCAGTACTTC,CASTIEQGAVYEQYF
15,TRBV4-1,TRBD1,NA,TRBJ1-4,TGCGCCAGCAGCCACCCTACAGGGGCCGACCGAAAACTGTTTTTT,CASSHPTGADRKLFF